This is a list of T cell receptor beta chains from one sample in a study of regulatory T cells in long-lasting Graves disease. One entry per CDR3 protein results from TCRdb running MiXCR on the multiplex PCR reads. The sample carries 300,000 to 500,000 distinct CDR3 sequences, roughly 20% recorded once. The input for sequencing was peripheral blood mononuclear cells (PBMCs), taken when the disease was refractory, from a patient treated with antithyroid drugs. Receptors were obtained from a female donor with Graves disease. The CDR3 runs from the conserved cysteine through the conserved F or W. Expanded clones get a size class; other rows say once, few or many, or leave the size out.

v_call: TRBV5-8; clone_size: many; cdr3_length: 15; cdr3_aa: CASSLGQGSTGELFF
v_call: TRBV7-3; clone_size: many; cdr3_length: 18; cdr3_aa: CASSLSSSGPRSSYEQYF
v_call: TRBV6-2/TRBV6-3; clone_size: NA; cdr3_length: 16; cdr3_aa: CASSYVAGTGYYEQYF
v_call: TRBV6-1; clone_size: few; cdr3_length: 15; cdr3_aa: CASSETPGQSEKLFF
v_call: TRBV30; clone_size: few; cdr3_length: 12; cdr3_aa: CAWSVLGETQYF
v_call: TRBV19; clone_size: few; cdr3_length: 14; cdr3_aa: CASTGLAGVGELFF
v_call: TRBV11-2; clone_size: NA; cdr3_length: 16; cdr3_aa: CASSSGLLSWAGELFF
v_call: TRBV7-2; clone_size: many; cdr3_length: 15; cdr3_aa: CASSRLTSGNNEQFF
v_call: TRBV11-1; clone_size: few; cdr3_length: 17; cdr3_aa: CASSLVKRGSYSDEQYF
v_call: TRBV7-2; clone_size: NA; cdr3_length: 15; cdr3_aa: CASVPREYRTGELFF
v_call: TRBV18; clone_size: few; cdr3_length: 14; cdr3_aa: CASSPSTGNQPQHF
v_call: TRBV14; clone_size: NA; cdr3_length: 16; cdr3_aa: CASSQELGGLGETQYF
v_call: TRBV6-2/TRBV6-3; clone_size: NA; cdr3_length: 12; cdr3_aa: CASNRHSYEQYF
v_call: TRBV2; clone_size: many; cdr3_length: 11; cdr3_aa: CASRWQETQYF
v_call: TRBV20-1; clone_size: few; cdr3_length: 14; cdr3_aa: CSAEGAGGPKTQYF
v_call: TRBV7-6; clone_size: NA; cdr3_length: 15; cdr3_aa: CASSRRLEQSYEQYF
v_call: TRBV28; clone_size: NA; cdr3_length: 14; cdr3_aa: CASSLARSTDTQYF